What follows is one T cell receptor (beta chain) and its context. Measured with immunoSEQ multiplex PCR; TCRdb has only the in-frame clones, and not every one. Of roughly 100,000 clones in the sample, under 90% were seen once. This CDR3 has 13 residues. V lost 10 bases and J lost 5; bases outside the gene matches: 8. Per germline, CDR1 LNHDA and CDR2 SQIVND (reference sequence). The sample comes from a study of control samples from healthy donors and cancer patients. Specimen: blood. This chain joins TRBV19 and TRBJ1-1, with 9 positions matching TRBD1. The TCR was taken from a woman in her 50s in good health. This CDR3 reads CATCRQGVTEAFF. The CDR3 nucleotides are TGTGCCACCTGCCGACAGGGGGTTACTGAAGCTTTCTTT.